The 13 T cell receptor beta chains in this list originate from one sample, sequenced in a study of shared clonotypes between healthy human individuals. Method: immunoSEQ multiplex PCR; TCRdb's copy keeps in-frame clones and lacks some. The sample comprises about 2.4 million clones, approximately 94% of which are singletons, and around 0.37% rests with the top ten. Sequenced sample: naive CD4+ T cells from PBMCs. As for subset: CD45RA+ positively selected. The origin of the receptors is a man younger than 35 in good health. Some clones in this sample may be carry-over from other donors' samples.

The chain has TRBV5-1 and TRBJ2-5; D ambiguous. The germline V gene has CDR1 SGHRS and CDR2 YFSETQ. The CDR3 loop spans 14 amino acids. V was shortened by 4 bases and J by 5 bases, with 15 bases between the two germline ends. The CDR3 coding sequence is TGCGCCAGCAGCCCTGGGCTTTTAGGGGAGACCCAGTACTTC. It translates to CASSPGLLGETQYF.

For this clone: The identical CDR3 is also encoded by other nucleotide sequences in the sample. This chain connects TRBV19 to TRBJ2-7, with D possibly called TRBD1 or TRBD2 (5 bases each). V lost 0 bases to trimming and J lost 2 bases, with 8 bases between them. CDR3 length equals 14 residues. Germline V CDR1 and CDR2: LNHDA, SQIVND (reference sequence). The CDR3 is CASSIDRGAYEQYF. CDR3 sequence (DNA): TGTGCCAGTAGTATAGATCGAGGGGCCTACGAGCAGTACTTC.

The chain joins TRBV28 to TRBJ2-5; tentative D call: TRBD1 (6 bases). The J call may be wrong; the DNA end is better matched by TRBJ2-7. Germline lookup yields CDR1 MDHEN and CDR2 SYDVKM. The CDR3 spans 15 residues. The CDR3 DNA is TGTGCCAGCAGGTCCTGGGACACCTCGACCTACGAGCAGTACTTC. The encoded protein is CASRSWDTSTYEQYF.

The chain links TRBV25-1 to TRBJ2-5; D perhaps matches TRBD1 (6 bases). V lost 6 bases, J lost 0 bases, and 17 bases lay in between. Germline CDR1 and CDR2: MGHDK and SYGVNS. CDR3 size: 16 residues. The CDR3 DNA sequence: TGTGCCAGCAGGGAGGACCCGGGACACCACCAAGAGACCCAGTACTTC. The encoded protein is CASREDPGHHQETQYF.

This sequence joins TRBV7-9 and TRBJ2-1; D not resolved. V lost 3 bases to trimming and J lost 0 bases, with 6 bases between them. The CDR3 spans 14 residues. In germline, CDR1 is SEHNR, CDR2 FQNEAQ (reference sequence). For the CDR3, the DNA is TGTGCCAGCAGCTTTATCGGCTCCTACAATGAGCAGTTCTTC. Its protein product is CASSFIGSYNEQFF.

V gene TRBV21-1 combines with J gene TRBJ2-7; the D segment call TRBD2 is taken from the table without a DNA check. TRBV21-1 constitutes a pseudogene. The CDR3 length is 16 residues. In DNA form, the CDR3 reads TGTGCCAGCAGCAAAGAAATTTGTCTAGCGGAGTACGAGCAGTACTTC. Translation: CASSKEICLAEYEQYF.

A word on this clone: Sequence at one end of the junction differs from germline and may be a read error. This chain connects TRBV2 to TRBJ2-7, with 8 bases that match TRBD1. The germline gives CDR1 SNHLY, CDR2 FYNNEI. The CDR3 has 15 amino acids. CDR3 nucleotides: TGTGCCAGCAGTTTTTACCAGAGGACAGGGAAATTTACGCCTTTC. Translation gives CASSFYQRTGKFTPF.

The V gene is TRBV9, the J gene TRBJ2-3; 10 positions agree with TRBD2. Germline trimming cut 4 bases from V and 4 bases from J; bases unmatched to any gene: 6. The germline V gene has CDR1 SGDLS and CDR2 YYNGEE. The CDR3 covers 15 residues. For the CDR3, the DNA is TGTGCCAGCAGCAGAGCGGGAGGGCCCCCAGATACGCAGTATTTT. Translated, it gives CASSRAGGPPDTQYF. The full variable domain, completed using reference TRBV9 and TRBJ2-3, is DSGVTQTPKHLITATGQRVTLRCSPRSGDLSVYWYQQSLDQGLQFLIQYYNGEERAKGNILERFSAQQFPDLHSELNLSSLELGDSALYFCASSRAGGPPDTQYFGPGTRLTVL.

The V call is TRBV30, the J call TRBJ2-2, with 11 nucleotides matching TRBD1. The CDR3 runs 14 residues. The junction had 3 bases not matched to a gene; V was cut back by 3 bases and J by 6 bases. Germline V gives CDR1 GTSNPN, CDR2 SVGIG (reference sequence). The CDR3 region is CAWRRTGGSGELFF. CDR3 DNA: TGTGCCTGGAGGCGGACAGGGGGCTCCGGGGAGCTGTTTTTT.

The chain is built from TRBV27 and TRBJ2-7; D perhaps matches TRBD1 (5 bases). The CDR3 length is 12 residues. Germline lookup yields CDR1 MNHEY and CDR2 SMNVEV (reference sequence). The V gene lost 8 bases and the J gene lost 3 bases, with 11 bases spanning the gap. Here the CDR3 reads CASGADFYEQYF. The CDR3 DNA reads as TGTGCCAGCGGGGCAGACTTCTACGAGCAGTACTTC.

V and J are TRBV6-5 and TRBJ2-7; TRBD1 matches 10 bases. V shed 2 bases and J 7 bases; nucleotides not matched to a gene: 5. The CDR3 consists of 14 residues. The V gene's germline CDR1 is MNHEY and CDR2 SVGAGI. CDR3 amino acids: CASSYQPGQGEQYF. CDR3 sequence (DNA): TGTGCCAGCAGTTACCAGCCGGGACAGGGGGAGCAGTACTTC.

The gene calls are TRBV27 and TRBJ1-2; TRBD1 is a possible D gene (5 bases). Trimming shortened V by 5 bases and J by 7 bases, and 17 bases separated the two germline ends. Germline-derived CDR1 and CDR2 are MNHEY and SMNVEV (reference sequence). This CDR3 comprises 14 residues. The CDR3: CASSTRDGVSGYTF. The CDR3 DNA sequence: TGTGCCAGCAGTACCAGGGATGGAGTGAGTGGCTACACCTTC.

This chain links TRBV25-1 with TRBJ2-2; a possible D gene is TRBD1 (5 bases). CDR3 size: 16 residues. V lost 4 bases and J lost 4, with 16 bases in between. Germline CDR1 reads MGHDK; CDR2 reads SYGVNS. This chain's CDR3 is CASSATDSILTGELFF. The CDR3, as DNA: TGTGCCAGCAGTGCAACCGACAGTATTCTCACCGGGGAGCTGTTTTTT. Looking up the rest from reference TRBV25-1 and TRBJ2-2 gives the full variable domain: EADIYQTPRYLVIGTGKKITLECSQTMGHDKMYWYQQDPGMELHLIHYSYGVNSTEKGDLSSESTVSRIRTEHFPLTLESARPSHTSQYLCASSATDSILTGELFFGEGSRLTVL.